Listed here are 8 T cell receptor beta chains from one sample, sequenced in a study of chemoradiotherapy in HPV16-positive cancers. Measured with immunoSEQ multiplex PCR; TCRdb has only the in-frame clones, and not every one. The sample lists tens of thousands of clones; over 85% were seen once. The input for sequencing was blood, taken from a patient who underwent chemoradiotherapy. These receptors were obtained from a human donor with HPV-associated anogenital cancer.

This rearrangement joins TRBV23-1 to TRBJ1-2; no definite D call. TRBV23-1 is marked as an open reading frame, function uncertain. V lost 3 bases and J lost 6, with 2 bases in between. This CDR3 region has 10 residues. This chain's CDR3 is CASSHDGYTF. The CDR3 DNA follows: TGCGCCAGCAGTCACGATGGCTACACCTTC.

The rearrangement uses TRBV7-2 and TRBJ2-6; 7 bases are shared with TRBD1. Germline values: CDR1 SGHTA, CDR2 FQGNSA. The CDR3 has 14 amino acids. With 5 bases clipped from V and 7 bases from J, the junction kept 5 bases outside the gene matches. The CDR3 region is CASSRRQGANVLTF. The CDR3 DNA reads as TGTGCCAGCAGCCGCCGACAGGGTGCCAACGTCCTGACTTTC.

The V call is TRBV2, the J call TRBJ1-1, with 8 bases identical to TRBD1. The germline V gene encodes CDR1 SNHLY and CDR2 FYNNEI. The length of the CDR3 is 13 residues. With 6 bases clipped from V and 4 bases from J, the junction kept 4 bases outside the gene matches. The CDR3 sequence is CASSSTGVTEAFF. The CDR3 bases are TGTGCCAGCAGCTCGACAGGGGTCACTGAAGCTTTCTTT.

The rearrangement links TRBV6-5 to TRBJ1-1; no firm D call. Trimming took 6 bases from V and 2 from J, leaving 10 bases between them. The CDR3 totals 13 residues. Germline assignment: CDR1 MNHEY and CDR2 SVGAGI. CDR3 amino acids: CASSFGLNTEAFF. CDR3 DNA: TGTGCCAGCAGCTTCGGCTTAAACACTGAAGCTTTCTTT.

This clone was detected once. The chain is built from TRBV4-3 and TRBJ2-3; 7 bases align to TRBD2. The germline V gene has CDR1 LGHNA and CDR2 YSLEER. J was trimmed by 9 bases and V by 4 bases; bases with no gene match: 16. The CDR3 has 16 residues. DNA of the CDR3: TGCGCCAGCAGCCTCCAGAGCGGGACCCTCCCTCAGACGCAGTATTTT. It encodes CASSLQSGTLPQTQYF.

Regarding this clone: A read error may produce the germline difference seen at one junction end. The chain uses TRBV2 and TRBJ1-1, with D possibly TRBD1 on 6 matching bases. This CDR3 is 12 amino acids long. Germline V gene sequence: CDR1 SNHLY, CDR2 FYNNEI. DNA for the CDR3: TGCACCCTAGGGGGTTTTAAGTTGGAAGCTTTCTTT. It codes for CTLGGFKLEAFF. The complete variable domain, with remaining parts taken from reference TRBV2 and TRBJ1-1, reads EPEVTQTPSHQVTQMGQEVILRCVPISNHLYFYWYRQILGQKVEFLVSFYNNEISEKSEIFDDQFSVERPDGSNFTLKIRSTKLEDSAMYFCTLGGFKLEAFFGQGTRLTVV.

This clone was observed a single time. The V gene is TRBV5-4, the J gene TRBJ2-2; D is possibly TRBD1 (6 bases). V gave up 4 bases and J gave up 2 bases, with 15 bases separating them. CDR1 is SGHNT and CDR2 is YYREEE in the germline V gene (reference sequence). There are 16 residues in the CDR3. CDR3 bases: TGTGCCAGCAGCCCCGACAGGTTCTCAAACACCGGGGAGCTGTTTTTT. Amino acid sequence: CASSPDRFSNTGELFF.

This chain joins TRBV19 and TRBJ2-7; D may be TRBD2 (5 bases). CDR1 is LNHDA, CDR2 SQIVND, per germline (reference sequence). V lost 6 bases, J lost 1 base, and 10 bases lay in between. This CDR3 is 13 amino acids long. The CDR3 region has the DNA TGTGCCAGTAGCGGCGAGGGTTCCTACGAGCAGTACTTC. Its protein product is CASSGEGSYEQYF. The full variable domain, its missing parts supplied by reference TRBV19 and TRBJ2-7, is DGGITQSPKYLFRKEGQNVTLSCEQNLNHDAMYWYRQDPGQGLRLIYYSQIVNDFQKGDIAEGYSVSREKKESFPLTVTSAQKNPTAFYLCASSGEGSYEQYFGPGTRLTVT.